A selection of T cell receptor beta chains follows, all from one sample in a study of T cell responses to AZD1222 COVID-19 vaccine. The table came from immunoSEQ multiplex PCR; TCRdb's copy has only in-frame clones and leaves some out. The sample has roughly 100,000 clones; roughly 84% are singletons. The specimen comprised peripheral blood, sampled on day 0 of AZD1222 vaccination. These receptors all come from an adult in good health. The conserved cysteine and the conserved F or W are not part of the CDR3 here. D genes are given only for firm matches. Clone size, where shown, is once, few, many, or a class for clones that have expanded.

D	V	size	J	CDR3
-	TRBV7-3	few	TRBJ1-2	ASSLERDSSNYGYT
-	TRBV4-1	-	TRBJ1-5	ASSQEQGRSNQPQH
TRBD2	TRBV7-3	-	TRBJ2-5	ASSLWAGGEETQY
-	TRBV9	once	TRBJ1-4	ASSVDAGRREKLF
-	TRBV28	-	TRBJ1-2	ASSSQGTVPGYGYT
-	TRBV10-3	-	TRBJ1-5	AISNQPQH
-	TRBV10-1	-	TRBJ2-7	AGGTVSYEQY
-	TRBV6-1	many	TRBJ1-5	ASSVIPSTGAGNQPQH
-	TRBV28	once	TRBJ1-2	ASSPAGTSGGYT
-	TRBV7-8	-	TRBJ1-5	ASSLGRRQGPQH
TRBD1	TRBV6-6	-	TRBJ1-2	ASSYQTGDYGYT
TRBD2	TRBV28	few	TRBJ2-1	ASSGSSGRRRRQF
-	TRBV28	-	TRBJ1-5	ASSLGAKGQPQH
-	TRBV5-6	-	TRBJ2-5	ASSLASTPAETQY
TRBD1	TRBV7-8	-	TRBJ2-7	ASSSGGGSRRGEQY
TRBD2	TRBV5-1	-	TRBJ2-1	ASSLMGGGRNNEQF
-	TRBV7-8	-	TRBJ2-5	ASSPAVVETQY
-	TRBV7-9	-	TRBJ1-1	ASIWENTEAF
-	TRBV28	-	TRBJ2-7	ASSYGGRDRNYEQY
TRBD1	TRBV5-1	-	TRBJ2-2	ASSLATGDPGELF
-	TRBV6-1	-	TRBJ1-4	ASSLEGEKLF
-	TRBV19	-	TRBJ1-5	ATTGASGDSNQPQH
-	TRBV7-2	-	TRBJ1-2	ASSFEQGIGGYT
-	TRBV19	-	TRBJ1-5	ASSRGRGDYSNQPQH
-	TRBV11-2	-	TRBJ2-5	ASSPSLVETQY
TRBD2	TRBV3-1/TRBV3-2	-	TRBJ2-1	ASTPGLARNEQF
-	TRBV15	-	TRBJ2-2	ATSRVGTRWAFGGELF
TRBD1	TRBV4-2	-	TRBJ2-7	ASSEGQGAYEQY
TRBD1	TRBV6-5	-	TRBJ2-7	ASNSRDRGYYEQY
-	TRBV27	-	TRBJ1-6	ASSLSRGRNSPLH
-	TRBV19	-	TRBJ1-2	ASSTGVGVSGYT
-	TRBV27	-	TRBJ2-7	ASSLTVNYEQY
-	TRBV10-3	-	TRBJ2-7	AISESEWFSYEQY
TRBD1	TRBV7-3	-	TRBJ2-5	ASSLRTGVGVETQY
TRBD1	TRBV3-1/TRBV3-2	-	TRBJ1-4	ASSLRTGVEKLF
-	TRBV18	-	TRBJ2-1	ASSPFLAGENNEQF
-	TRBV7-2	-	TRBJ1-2	ASSSTGIGGYT
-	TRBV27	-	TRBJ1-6	ASLAGSSYNSPLH
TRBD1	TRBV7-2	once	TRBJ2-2	ASSLQGVLTGELF
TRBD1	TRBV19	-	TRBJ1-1	ASSIPPGQGISGAF
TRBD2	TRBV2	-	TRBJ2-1	ASSEVRGTYNEQF
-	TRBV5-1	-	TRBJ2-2	ASSSDPSGELF
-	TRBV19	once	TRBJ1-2	ASSIEVSDYGYT
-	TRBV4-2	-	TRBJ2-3	ASSQDIARPPQY
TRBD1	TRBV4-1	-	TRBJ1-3	ASSRGQGDSGNTIY
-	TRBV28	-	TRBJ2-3	ASSSPGTTGDTQY
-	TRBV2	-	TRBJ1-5	ASSEEVEQPQH
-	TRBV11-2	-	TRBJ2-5	ASSWGGGGGQETQY
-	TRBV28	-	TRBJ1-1	ASSSEKVEAF